The T cell receptor beta chain under discussion was sequenced for a study of shared clonotypes between healthy human individuals. Trimming took 3 bases from V and 0 from J, leaving 9 bases between them. Germline loops: CDR1 SGHAT, CDR2 FQNNGV. The CDR3 has 15 amino acids. Investigators divided CD4+ cells into CD45RA+ naive and CD45RA-negative memory subsets. This clone has only one observation. Antigen: not known. General study points: A generally larger estimated richness was seen in naive subsets than in memory subsets. Shared across a handful of donors were roughly 5.3% of the naive CD4 clonotypes.

Sequencing was performed with immunoSEQ multiplex PCR; in TCRdb, only in-frame clones are kept and a portion is missing. The sample has 1.5 million to 1.9 million clones, about 98% seen once. The sequenced sample was naive CD4+ T cells sorted from blood. The subset here: CD45RA+ positively selected. The V call is TRBV11-2, the J call TRBJ1-3; D uncertain. The source is a man aged 30-40 years in good health. The DNA of the CDR3 is TGTGCCAGCAGCTTGTACATATCCTCTGGAAACACCATATATTTT. It encodes CASSLYISSGNTIYF.